This is a list of T cell receptor beta chains from one sample in a study of blood T cell repertoires in COVID-19. The data were produced by immunoSEQ multiplex PCR, yet TCRdb's version contains in-frame clones alone and is incomplete. Of a few hundred thousand clones in the sample, roughly 87% were seen once. Sequenced: PBMCs or T cells enriched from blood (not recorded which). All receptors derive from a woman younger than 45 who had recovered from COVID-19. Each CDR3 is given with its conserved first and last residue. A D gene is named only where the DNA matches it firmly. A clone size is listed for some rows: how often the clone was seen (once, few, many), or a class if it is expanded.

D: TRBD1; J: TRBJ2-3; V: TRBV7-7; size: few; CDR3: CASSRDRGLTDTQYF; DNA: TGTGCTAGCAGCCGCGACAGGGGCCTCACAGATACGCAGTATTTT
D: TRBD1; J: TRBJ1-3; V: TRBV7-8; size: .; CDR3: CASSPTGTGNTIYF; DNA: TGTGCCAGCAGCCCGACAGGGACTGGAAACACCATATATTTT
D: TRBD2; J: TRBJ2-1; V: TRBV7-6; size: .; CDR3: CASSPGGLALGNEQFF; DNA: TGTGCCAGCAGCCCAGGGGGACTAGCCCTTGGTAATGAGCAGTTCTTC
D: TRBD2; J: TRBJ2-5; V: TRBV7-2; size: once; CDR3: CASSPGLAEETQYF; DNA: TGTGCCAGCAGCCCGGGACTAGCGGAAGAGACCCAGTACTTC
D: .; J: TRBJ1-1; V: TRBV7-8; size: .; CDR3: CASSYGQVEAFF; DNA: TGTGCCAGCAGCTACGGACAAGTTGAAGCTTTCTTT
D: TRBD1; J: TRBJ1-6; V: TRBV28; size: .; CDR3: CASSLQGSNSPLHF; DNA: TGTGCCAGCAGTCTACAGGGGTCAAATTCACCCCTCCACTTT
D: .; J: TRBJ2-7; V: TRBV10-2; size: .; CDR3: CASGENQGIDHEQYF; DNA: TGCGCCAGCGGGGAAAACCAGGGGATCGACCACGAGCAGTACTTC
D: TRBD2; J: TRBJ2-1; V: TRBV3-1/TRBV3-2; size: .; CDR3: CASSQDRTGTSGYNEQFF; DNA: TGTGCCAGCAGCCAAGACAGAACCGGGACTAGCGGTTACAATGAGCAGTTCTTC
D: .; J: TRBJ1-4; V: TRBV11-2; size: .; CDR3: CASSLAVNEKLFF; DNA: TGTGCCAGCAGCTTAGCAGTGAATGAAAAACTGTTTTTT
D: TRBD1; J: TRBJ1-1; V: TRBV2; size: .; CDR3: CASRGGDRATEAFF; DNA: TGTGCCAGCAGGGGGGGGGACAGGGCCACTGAAGCTTTCTTT
D: .; J: TRBJ2-1; V: TRBV3-1/TRBV3-2; size: few; CDR3: CASSQEIQGYNEQFF; DNA: TGTGCCAGCAGCCAAGAGATTCAGGGCTACAATGAGCAGTTCTTC
D: .; J: TRBJ2-6; V: TRBV7-9; size: .; CDR3: CASSLVKGAGANVLTF; DNA: TGTGCCAGCAGCTTAGTGAAAGGGGCTGGGGCCAACGTCCTGACTTTC
D: .; J: TRBJ2-7; V: TRBV7-9; size: .; CDR3: CASSPVNQVYEQYF; DNA: TGTGCCAGCAGCCCGGTAAATCAGGTCTACGAGCAGTACTTC
D: TRBD2; J: TRBJ2-3; V: TRBV14; size: once; CDR3: CASSQAGGPEDTQYF; DNA: TGTGCCAGCAGCCAGGCGGGGGGGCCGGAAGATACGCAGTATTTT
D: TRBD2; J: TRBJ2-1; V: TRBV18; size: .; CDR3: CASSPGLAGDQEQFF; DNA: TGTGCCAGCTCACCGGGACTAGCGGGGGACCAGGAGCAGTTCTTC
D: TRBD1; J: TRBJ1-2; V: TRBV4-2; size: .; CDR3: CASSQRDRTNYGYTF; DNA: TGTGCCAGCAGCCAGCGGGACAGGACTAACTATGGCTACACCTTC
D: .; J: TRBJ1-1; V: TRBV10-3; size: .; CDR3: CAISVSVRAEVTEAFF; DNA: TGTGCCATCAGTGTTTCGGTCCGGGCGGAGGTCACTGAAGCTTTCTTT
D: TRBD1; J: TRBJ1-1; V: TRBV13; size: .; CDR3: CASSWTGNTEAFF; DNA: TGTGCCAGCAGCTGGACAGGGAACACTGAAGCTTTCTTT
D: .; J: TRBJ1-1; V: TRBV21-1; size: .; CDR3: CASSKVRGCTEAFF; DNA: TGTGCCAGCAGCAAAGTTAGGGGTTGCACTGAAGCTTTCTTT
D: .; J: TRBJ1-3; V: TRBV5-1; size: .; CDR3: CASSLAGAGGNTIYF; DNA: TGCGCCAGCAGCTTGGCAGGGGCGGGTGGAAACACCATATATTTT
D: .; J: TRBJ2-2; V: TRBV7-9; size: .; CDR3: CASSLEGRNTGELFF; DNA: TGTGCCAGCAGCTTGGAGGGCCGGAACACCGGGGAGCTGTTTTTT
D: TRBD1; J: TRBJ1-1; V: TRBV15; size: .; CDR3: CATSRAGTGGTEAFF; DNA: TGTGCCACCAGCAGGGCCGGGACAGGGGGCACTGAAGCTTTCTTT
D: .; J: TRBJ1-3; V: TRBV6-5; size: .; CDR3: CASSYGGITGNTIYF; DNA: TGTGCCAGCAGTTACGGGGGGATCACTGGAAACACCATATATTTT
D: .; J: TRBJ1-5; V: TRBV7-2; size: .; CDR3: CASSLLGDVLGPQHF; DNA: TGTGCCAGCAGCTTACTCGGAGACGTACTCGGGCCCCAGCATTTT
D: .; J: TRBJ1-5; V: TRBV7-9; size: once; CDR3: CATERQDSNQPQHF; DNA: TGTGCCACCGAACGACAGGATAGCAATCAGCCCCAGCATTTT
D: TRBD1; J: TRBJ1-2; V: TRBV2; size: .; CDR3: CASSERDRVTYGYTF; DNA: TGTGCCAGCAGTGAGCGGGACAGGGTAACCTATGGCTACACCTTC
D: .; J: TRBJ2-1; V: TRBV5-1; size: .; CDR3: CASSFSVLGASNEQFF; DNA: TGCGCCAGCAGCTTTTCGGTTCTGGGGGCGAGCAATGAGCAGTTCTTC
D: .; J: TRBJ2-7; V: TRBV5-1; size: .; CDR3: CASSLATHISPYEQYF; DNA: TGCGCCAGCAGCTTGGCCACACACATCTCCCCTTACGAGCAGTACTTC
D: TRBD2; J: TRBJ2-5; V: TRBV14; size: .; CDR3: CASSPSLAGGLQQETQYF; DNA: TGTGCCAGCAGCCCTTCCCTAGCGGGGGGGCTTCAGCAAGAGACCCAGTACTTC
D: .; J: TRBJ2-7; V: TRBV14; size: .; CDR3: CASSHPLGGYSYEQYF; DNA: TGTGCCAGCAGCCATCCTCTAGGGGGATACTCCTACGAGCAGTACTTC
D: TRBD2; J: TRBJ2-3; V: TRBV5-1; size: .; CDR3: CASNLAGGQSTDTQYF; DNA: TGCGCCAGCAACCTAGCGGGGGGCCAAAGCACAGATACGCAGTATTTT
D: TRBD1; J: TRBJ1-3; V: TRBV11-2; size: .; CDR3: CASSSHTGQGNTIYF; DNA: TGTGCCAGCAGTTCCCATACGGGACAGGGAAACACCATATATTTT
D: .; J: TRBJ2-7; V: TRBV12-5; size: .; CDR3: CASGPGVHEQYF; DNA: TGTGCTAGTGGTCCAGGGGTCCACGAGCAGTACTTC
D: TRBD1; J: TRBJ2-5; V: TRBV5-1; size: .; CDR3: CASSISGTGQETQYF; DNA: TGCGCCAGCAGCATATCCGGGACAGGGCAAGAGACCCAGTACTTC
D: TRBD1; J: TRBJ1-1; V: TRBV28; size: .; CDR3: CASSSYRGLRATEAFF; DNA: TGTGCCAGCAGTTCCTACAGGGGGCTAAGGGCCACTGAAGCTTTCTTT
D: TRBD2; J: TRBJ2-1; V: TRBV5-1; size: .; CDR3: CASSLNPAGENEQFF; DNA: TGCGCCAGCAGCTTGAATCCAGCGGGAGAAAATGAGCAGTTCTTC
D: .; J: TRBJ1-1; V: TRBV18; size: .; CDR3: CASSANSMNTEAFF; DNA: TGTGCCAGCTCAGCAAATTCTATGAACACTGAAGCTTTCTTT
D: TRBD1; J: TRBJ2-5; V: TRBV6-5; size: .; CDR3: CASRRGTGQETQYF; DNA: TGTGCCAGCAGACGCGGGACAGGGCAAGAGACCCAGTACTTC
D: TRBD1; J: TRBJ1-1; V: TRBV12-3/TRBV12-4; size: .; CDR3: CASTTTGSTEAFF; DNA: TGTGCCAGCACCACGACAGGGTCCACTGAAGCTTTCTTT
D: TRBD2; J: TRBJ2-3; V: TRBV28; size: .; CDR3: CASKPGTRGINTQYF; DNA: TGTGCCAGTAAGCCCGGGACTAGGGGAATAAATACGCAGTATTTT
D: TRBD2; J: TRBJ2-7; V: TRBV7-9; size: .; CDR3: CASSLSLAGYEQYF; DNA: TGTGCCAGCAGCTTAAGCCTAGCGGGTTACGAGCAGTACTTC
D: TRBD1; J: TRBJ2-1; V: TRBV7-2; size: .; CDR3: CASSPRDRGSGEQFF; DNA: TGTGCCAGCAGCCCCCGGGACAGGGGTAGTGGTGAGCAGTTCTTC
D: TRBD2; J: TRBJ2-3; V: TRBV4-2; size: few; CDR3: CASSLGLAGESTDTQYF; DNA: TGTGCCAGCAGCCTCGGACTAGCGGGGGAAAGCACAGATACGCAGTATTTT
D: TRBD1; J: TRBJ2-5; V: TRBV28; size: .; CDR3: CASSPPTGGASQTQYF; DNA: TGTGCCAGCAGTCCCCCGACAGGGGGCGCGTCTCAGACCCAGTACTTC
D: TRBD1; J: TRBJ2-1; V: TRBV30; size: .; CDR3: CAWSGTGGRWQFF; DNA: TGTGCCTGGAGTGGGACAGGGGGGAGATGGCAGTTCTTC
D: TRBD1; J: TRBJ2-7; V: TRBV2; size: .; CDR3: CALPWGTATYEQYF; DNA: TGTGCCCTCCCATGGGGGACAGCCACCTACGAGCAGTACTTC
D: TRBD1; J: TRBJ2-7; V: TRBV7-2; size: .; CDR3: CASSPNPDRASYEQYF; DNA: TGTGCCAGCAGCCCAAATCCGGACAGGGCATCCTACGAGCAGTACTTC
D: TRBD1; J: TRBJ1-2; V: TRBV4-2; size: .; CDR3: CASSHDTGTGGENGYTF; DNA: TGTGCCAGCAGCCATGATACCGGGACAGGGGGCGAGAATGGCTACACCTTC
D: .; J: TRBJ1-2; V: TRBV5-6; size: once; CDR3: CASSFQGSYGYTF; DNA: TGTGCCAGCAGCTTTCAGGGGAGCTATGGCTACACCTTC
D: .; J: TRBJ2-3; V: TRBV5-4; size: few; CDR3: CASSFNQGGTDTQYF; DNA: TGTGCCAGCAGCTTCAACCAAGGGGGCACAGATACGCAGTATTTT
D: TRBD2; J: TRBJ2-5; V: TRBV9; size: .; CDR3: CASSVGGSGGAAETQYF; DNA: TGTGCCAGCAGCGTAGGTGGTAGCGGGGGGGCCGCGGAGACCCAGTACTTC
D: .; J: TRBJ2-7; V: TRBV19; size: .; CDR3: CASSATGTFYEQYF; DNA: TGTGCCAGTAGTGCAACCGGGACTTTCTACGAGCAGTACTTC
D: .; J: TRBJ1-6; V: TRBV3-1/TRBV3-2; size: .; CDR3: CASSQQQSNSPLHF; DNA: TGTGCCAGCAGCCAACAACAGAGTAATTCACCCCTCCACTTT
D: TRBD1; J: TRBJ2-5; V: TRBV27; size: .; CDR3: CASSLAQTGGRETQYF; DNA: TGTGCCAGCAGTTTAGCCCAGACAGGGGGTCGAGAGACCCAGTACTTC
D: TRBD2; J: TRBJ2-7; V: TRBV11-2; size: .; CDR3: CASSPERGSSYEQYF; DNA: TGTGCCAGCAGCCCGGAGCGGGGGAGCTCCTACGAGCAGTACTTC
D: .; J: TRBJ1-1; V: TRBV7-9; size: .; CDR3: CASSSIVQGSNTEAFF; DNA: TGTGCCAGCAGCTCCATCGTACAGGGATCGAACACTGAAGCTTTCTTT
D: TRBD2; J: TRBJ2-1; V: TRBV27; size: .; CDR3: CASSWQLAVNNEQFF; DNA: TGTGCCAGCAGTTGGCAACTAGCGGTGAACAATGAGCAGTTCTTC
D: TRBD1; J: TRBJ2-2; V: TRBV7-3; size: .; CDR3: CASSTRAATGTGELFF; DNA: TGTGCCAGCAGCACTAGGGCTGCGACAGGGACCGGGGAGCTGTTTTTT